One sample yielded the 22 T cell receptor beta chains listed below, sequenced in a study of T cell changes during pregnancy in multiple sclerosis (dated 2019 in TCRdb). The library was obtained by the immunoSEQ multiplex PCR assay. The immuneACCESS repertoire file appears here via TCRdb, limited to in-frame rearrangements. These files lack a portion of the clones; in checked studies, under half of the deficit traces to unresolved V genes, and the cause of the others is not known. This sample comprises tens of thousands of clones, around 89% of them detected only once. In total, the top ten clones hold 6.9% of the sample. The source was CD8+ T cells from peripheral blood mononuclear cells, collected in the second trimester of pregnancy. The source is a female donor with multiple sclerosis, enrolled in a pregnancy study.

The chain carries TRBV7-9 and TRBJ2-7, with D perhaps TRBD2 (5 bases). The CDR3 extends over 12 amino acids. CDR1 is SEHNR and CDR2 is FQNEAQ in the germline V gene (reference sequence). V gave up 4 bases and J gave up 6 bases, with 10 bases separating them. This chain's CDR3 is CASSSGSSEQYF. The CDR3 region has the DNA TGTGCCAGCAGCTCGGGATCTAGCGAGCAGTACTTC.

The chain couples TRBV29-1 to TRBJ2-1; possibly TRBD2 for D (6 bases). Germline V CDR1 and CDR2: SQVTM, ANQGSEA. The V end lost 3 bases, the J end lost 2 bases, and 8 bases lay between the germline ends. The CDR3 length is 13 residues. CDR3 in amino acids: CSVEGGTYNEQFF. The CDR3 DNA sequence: TGCAGCGTTGAGGGCGGGACCTACAATGAGCAGTTCTTC.

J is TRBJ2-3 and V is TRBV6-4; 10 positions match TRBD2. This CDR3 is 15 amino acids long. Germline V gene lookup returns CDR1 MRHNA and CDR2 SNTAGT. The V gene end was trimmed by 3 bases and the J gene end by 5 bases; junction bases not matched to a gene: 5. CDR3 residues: CASSETAGGGDTQYF. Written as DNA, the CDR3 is TGTGCCAGCAGTGAAACAGCGGGAGGGGGAGATACGCAGTATTTT.

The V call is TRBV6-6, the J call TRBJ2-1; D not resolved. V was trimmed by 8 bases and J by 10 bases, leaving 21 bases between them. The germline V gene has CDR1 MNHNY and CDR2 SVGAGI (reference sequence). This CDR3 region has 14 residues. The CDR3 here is CASSQTLIPGEQFF. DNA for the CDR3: TGTGCCAGCTCCCAGACCCTGATCCCCGGGGAGCAGTTCTTC.

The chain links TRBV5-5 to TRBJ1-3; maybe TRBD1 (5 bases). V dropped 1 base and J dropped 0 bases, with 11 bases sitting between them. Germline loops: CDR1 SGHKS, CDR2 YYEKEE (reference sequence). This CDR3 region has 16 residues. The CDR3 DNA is TGTGCCAGCAGCTTGCTGACGGGGGACTCTGGAAACACCATATATTTT. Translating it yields CASSLLTGDSGNTIYF.

The CDR3 DNA is TGTGCCAGCAGTTTAACGGCGGCAGGGGACGAGCAGTACTTC. Its protein product is CASSLTAAGDEQYF. The chain carries TRBV28 and TRBJ2-7, with D maybe TRBD1 (6 bases). V was shortened by 2 bases and J by 5 bases, with 13 bases between the two germline ends. CDR3 size: 14 residues. Germline-derived CDR1 and CDR2 are MDHEN and SYDVKM.

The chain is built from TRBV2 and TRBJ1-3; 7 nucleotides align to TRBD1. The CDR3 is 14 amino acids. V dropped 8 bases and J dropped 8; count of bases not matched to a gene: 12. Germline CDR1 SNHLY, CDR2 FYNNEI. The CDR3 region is CASETRDSWDTIYF. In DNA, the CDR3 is TGTGCCAGCGAGACTCGGGACAGTTGGGACACCATATATTTT.

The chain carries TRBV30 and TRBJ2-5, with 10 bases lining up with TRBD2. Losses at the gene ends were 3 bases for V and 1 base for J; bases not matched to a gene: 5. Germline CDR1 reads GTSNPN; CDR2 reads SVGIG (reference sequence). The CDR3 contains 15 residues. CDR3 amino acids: CAWREGLAPQETQYF. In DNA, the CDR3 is TGTGCCTGGAGGGAGGGACTAGCGCCCCAAGAGACCCAGTACTTC.

The CDR3 bases are TGTGCCAGCAGCTCTGGACTAGCGGGAGTGGAGGGGGAGACCCAGTACTTC. This sequence encodes CASSSGLAGVEGETQYF. The chain employs TRBV5-5 and TRBJ2-5; 13 bases agree with TRBD2. The CDR3 runs to 17 residues. V lost 3 bases to trimming and J lost 5 bases; unmatched junction nucleotides: 10. CDR1 is SGHKS, CDR2 YYEKEE, per germline (reference sequence).

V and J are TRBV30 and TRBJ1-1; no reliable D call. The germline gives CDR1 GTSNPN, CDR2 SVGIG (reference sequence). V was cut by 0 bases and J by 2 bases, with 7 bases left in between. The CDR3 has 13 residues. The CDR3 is CAWSVSVNTEAFF. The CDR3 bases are TGTGCCTGGAGTGTAAGCGTTAACACTGAAGCTTTCTTT. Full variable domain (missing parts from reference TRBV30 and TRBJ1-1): SQTIHQWPATLVQPVGSPLSLECTVEGTSNPNLYWYRQAAGRGLQLLFYSVGIGQISSEVPQNLSASRPQDRQFILSSKKLLLSDSGFYLCAWSVSVNTEAFFGQGTRLTVV.

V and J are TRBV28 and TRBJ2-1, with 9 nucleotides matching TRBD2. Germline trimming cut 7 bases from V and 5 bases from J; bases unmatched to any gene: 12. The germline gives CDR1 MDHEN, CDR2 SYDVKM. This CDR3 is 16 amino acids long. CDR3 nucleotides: TGTGCCAGCACCCAACCCGGGACTAGCAGCCACAATGAGCAGTTCTTC. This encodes CASTQPGTSSHNEQFF.

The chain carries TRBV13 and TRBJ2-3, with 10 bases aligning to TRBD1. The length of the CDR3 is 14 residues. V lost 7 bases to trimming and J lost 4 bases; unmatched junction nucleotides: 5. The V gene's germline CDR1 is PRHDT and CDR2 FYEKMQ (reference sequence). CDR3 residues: CASKGQGVADTQYF. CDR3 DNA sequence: TGTGCCAGCAAAGGACAGGGGGTCGCAGATACGCAGTATTTT.

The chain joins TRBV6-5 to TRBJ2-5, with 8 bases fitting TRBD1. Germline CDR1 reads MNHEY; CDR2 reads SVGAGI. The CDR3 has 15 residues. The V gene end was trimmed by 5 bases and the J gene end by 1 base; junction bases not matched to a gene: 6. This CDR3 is CASSRGTGIQETQYF. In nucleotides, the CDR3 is TGTGCCAGCAGTCGCGGGACAGGAATCCAAGAGACCCAGTACTTC.

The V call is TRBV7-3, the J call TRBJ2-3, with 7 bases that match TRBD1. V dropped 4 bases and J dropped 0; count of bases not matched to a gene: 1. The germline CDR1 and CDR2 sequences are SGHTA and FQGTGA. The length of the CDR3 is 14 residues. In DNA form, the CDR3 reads TGTGCCAGCAGCTCAGGGGGAAGCACAGATACGCAGTATTTT. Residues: CASSSGGSTDTQYF.

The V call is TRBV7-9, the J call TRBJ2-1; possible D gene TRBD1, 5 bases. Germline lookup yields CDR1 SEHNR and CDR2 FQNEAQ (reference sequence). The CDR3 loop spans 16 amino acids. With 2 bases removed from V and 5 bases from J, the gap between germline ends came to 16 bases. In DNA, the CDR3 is TGTGCCAGCAGCTTAAATAGAAACAGGATCGACAATGAGCAGTTCTTC. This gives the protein CASSLNRNRIDNEQFF. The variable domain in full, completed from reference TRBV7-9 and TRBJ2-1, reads DTGVSQNPRHKITKRGQNVTFRCDPISEHNRLYWYRQTLGQGPEFLTYFQNEAQLEKSRLLSDRFSAERPKGSFSTLEIQRTEQGDSAMYLCASSLNRNRIDNEQFFGPGTRLTVL.

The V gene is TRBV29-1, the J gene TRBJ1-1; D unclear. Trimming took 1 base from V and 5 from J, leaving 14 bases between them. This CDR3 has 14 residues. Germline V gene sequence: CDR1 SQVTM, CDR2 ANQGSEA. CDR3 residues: CSVEGAASGTEAFF. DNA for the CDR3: TGCAGCGTTGAAGGAGCCGCCAGCGGGACTGAAGCTTTCTTT.

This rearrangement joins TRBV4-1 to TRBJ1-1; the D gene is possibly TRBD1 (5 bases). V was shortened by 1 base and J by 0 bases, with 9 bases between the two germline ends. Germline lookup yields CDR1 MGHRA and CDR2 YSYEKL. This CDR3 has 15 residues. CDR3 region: CASSQVGTMNTEAFF. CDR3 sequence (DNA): TGCGCCAGCAGCCAAGTTGGGACTATGAACACTGAAGCTTTCTTT.

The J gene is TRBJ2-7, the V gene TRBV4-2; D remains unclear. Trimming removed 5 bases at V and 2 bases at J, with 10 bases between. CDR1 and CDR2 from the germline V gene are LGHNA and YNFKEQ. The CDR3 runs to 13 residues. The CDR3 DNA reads TGTGCCAGCAGCGCAGGTACCGCCTACGAGCAGTACTTC. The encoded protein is CASSAGTAYEQYF.

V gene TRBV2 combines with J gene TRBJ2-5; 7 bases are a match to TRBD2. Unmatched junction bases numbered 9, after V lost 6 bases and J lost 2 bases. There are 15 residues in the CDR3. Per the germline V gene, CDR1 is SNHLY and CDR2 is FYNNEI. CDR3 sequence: CASSENPGLQETQYF. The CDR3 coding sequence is TGTGCCAGCAGCGAAAACCCGGGACTACAAGAGACCCAGTACTTC. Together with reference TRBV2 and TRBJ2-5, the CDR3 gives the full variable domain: EPEVTQTPSHQVTQMGQEVILRCVPISNHLYFYWYRQILGQKVEFLVSFYNNEISEKSEIFDDQFSVERPDGSNFTLKIRSTKLEDSAMYFCASSENPGLQETQYFGPGTRLLVL.

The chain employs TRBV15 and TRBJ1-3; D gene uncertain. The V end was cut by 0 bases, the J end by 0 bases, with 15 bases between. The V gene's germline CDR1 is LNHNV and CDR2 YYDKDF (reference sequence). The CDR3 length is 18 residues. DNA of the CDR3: TGTGCCACCAGCAGAGAGGGGAGATCCGCCGGCTCTGGAAACACCATATATTTT. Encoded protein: CATSREGRSAGSGNTIYF.

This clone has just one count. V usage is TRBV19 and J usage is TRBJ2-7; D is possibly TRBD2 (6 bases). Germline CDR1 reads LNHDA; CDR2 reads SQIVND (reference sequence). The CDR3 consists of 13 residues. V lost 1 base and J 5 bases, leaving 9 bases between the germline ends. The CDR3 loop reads CASSIGGRNEQYF. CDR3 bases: TGTGCCAGTAGTATAGGAGGGAGGAACGAGCAGTACTTC.

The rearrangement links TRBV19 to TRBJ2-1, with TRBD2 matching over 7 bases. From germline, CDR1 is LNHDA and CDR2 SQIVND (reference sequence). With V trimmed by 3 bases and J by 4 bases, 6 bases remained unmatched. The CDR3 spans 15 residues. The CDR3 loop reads CASSILAERYNEQFF. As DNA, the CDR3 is TGTGCCAGTAGTATCCTAGCGGAAAGATACAATGAGCAGTTCTTC.